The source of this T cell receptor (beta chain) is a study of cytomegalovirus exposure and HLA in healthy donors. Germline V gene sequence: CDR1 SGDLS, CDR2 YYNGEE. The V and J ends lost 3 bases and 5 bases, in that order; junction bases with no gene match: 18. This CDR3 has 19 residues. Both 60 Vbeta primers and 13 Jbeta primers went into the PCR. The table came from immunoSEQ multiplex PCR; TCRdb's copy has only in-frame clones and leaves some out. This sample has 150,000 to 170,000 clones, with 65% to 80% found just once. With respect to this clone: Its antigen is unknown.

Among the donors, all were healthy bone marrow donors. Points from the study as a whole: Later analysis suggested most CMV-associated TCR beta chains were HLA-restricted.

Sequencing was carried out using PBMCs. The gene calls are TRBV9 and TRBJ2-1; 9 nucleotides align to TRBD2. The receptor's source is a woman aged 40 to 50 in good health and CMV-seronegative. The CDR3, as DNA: TGTGCCAGCAGCGCGCTTGTACATGGGGAGCTAGCGGGGCACAATGAGCAGTTCTTC. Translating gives CASSALVHGELAGHNEQFF.